Included here is one TCR beta chain sequence, with context. These data originate in a study of CD8 T cells in Susac syndrome. Reverse transcription of 0.5 to 1 ug RNA was performed with random hexamers. Each CDR3 protein is one row after TCRdb ran MiXCR on the immunoSEQ multiplex PCR reads. Of 200,000 to 250,000 distinct CDR3 sequences listed, 94% are singletons. Negative isolation was applied to CD8+ and CD4+ T cells, and FACS enrichment was applied to TEMRA cells. Germline CDR1 and CDR2: SGHTA and FQGNSA. Trimming left V 3 bases short and J 6 bases short, with 8 bases between. The CDR3 spans 13 residues.

The chain has TRBV7-2 and TRBJ2-2; D gene unclear. The sequence came from a human donor with Susac syndrome. The material sequenced was CD4+ T cells from PBMCs. CDR3 loop: CASSFTGPGELFF. CDR3 DNA sequence: TGTGCCAGCAGCTTCACGGGCCCCGGGGAGCTGTTTTTT.